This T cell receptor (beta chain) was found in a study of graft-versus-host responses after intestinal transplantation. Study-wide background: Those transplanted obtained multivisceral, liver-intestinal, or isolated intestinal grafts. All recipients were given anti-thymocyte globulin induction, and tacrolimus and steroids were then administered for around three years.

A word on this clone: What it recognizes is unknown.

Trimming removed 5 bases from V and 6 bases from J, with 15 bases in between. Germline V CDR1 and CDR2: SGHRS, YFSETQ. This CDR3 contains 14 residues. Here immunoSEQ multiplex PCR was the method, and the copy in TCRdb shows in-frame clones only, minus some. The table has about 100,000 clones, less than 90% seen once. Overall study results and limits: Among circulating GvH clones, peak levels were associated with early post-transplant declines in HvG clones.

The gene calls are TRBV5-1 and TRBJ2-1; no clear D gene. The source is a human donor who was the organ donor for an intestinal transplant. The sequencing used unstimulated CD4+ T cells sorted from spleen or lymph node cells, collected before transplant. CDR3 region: CASSPPGSINEQFF. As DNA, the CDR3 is TGCGCCAGCAGTCCCCCCGGGTCTATCAATGAGCAGTTCTTC.